Each of the 27 T cell receptor beta chains below was sequenced from the same sample in a study of blood T cells in healthy people across ages. A second roughly 7 to 12 cycle PCR used barcoded and J-beta primers. TCRdb ran MiXCR on the 5' RACE reads and lists one entry per CDR3 protein. The table includes some 700,000 distinct CDR3 sequences, 22% detected once. Sequencing used blood. The receptors here all came from a man in his 70s in good health.

The sample holds a few counts of this clonotype. The CDR3 DNA sequence: TGCGCCAGCAGCTTGGCGTCATCCATCGAGCAGTACGTC. Its protein product is CASSLASSIEQYV. The J gene is TRBJ2-5, the V gene TRBV5-1, with D hard to call. The closer fit of TRBJ2-7 to the DNA end suggests the J call may be wrong. Germline CDR1 and CDR2: SGHRS and YFSETQ. The CDR3 covers 13 residues.

This clonotype showed up many times. CDR3 nucleotides: TGTGCCAGCTCACCACCGGGGAGTTACCAAGAGACCCAGTACTTC. This sequence encodes CASSPPGSYQETQYF. The V call is TRBV18, the J call TRBJ2-5, with D possibly being TRBD2 (5 bases). The V end was cut by 0 bases, the J end by 0 bases, with 8 bases between. CDR1 is KGHSH and CDR2 is LQKENI in the germline V gene. The CDR3 loop spans 15 amino acids. Using reference TRBV18 and TRBJ2-5 for the parts outside the CDR3, the full variable domain is NAGVMQNPRHLVRRRGQEARLRCSPMKGHSHVYWYRQLPEEGLKFMVYLQKENIIDESGMPKERFSAEFPKEGPSILRIQQVVRGDSAAYFCASSPPGSYQETQYFGPGTRLLVL.

This rearrangement joins TRBV20-1 to TRBJ1-3; no reliable D call. This CDR3 spans 11 amino acids. The V gene's germline CDR1 is DFQATT and CDR2 SNEGSKA (reference sequence). CDR3: CSTYSGNTIYF. CDR3 DNA: TGCTCGACTTACTCTGGAAACACCATATATTTT.

Regarding this clonotype: A clone one base away is much larger, so this may be a read error. The CDR3 is CASTLGTGTSDHNEQFF. The CDR3 DNA reads TGTGCCAGCACCTTAGGGACCGGGACTAGCGACCACAATGAGCAGTTCTTC. The chain is built from TRBV12-3 or TRBV12-4 and TRBJ2-7; TRBD2 matches at 10 bases. The J call may be in error: the DNA end matches TRBJ2-1 better. The CDR3 totals 17 residues.

The V call is TRBV10-3, the J call TRBJ2-3, with 9 bases that match TRBD1. In germline, CDR1 is ENHRY, CDR2 SYGVKD. The V segment lost 3 bases and the J segment 2 bases; nucleotides outside the gene matches: 9. This CDR3 is built from 17 residues. CDR3 nucleotide sequence: TGTGCCATCAGTGATGGGGACAGGGCTCGGACCACAGATACGCAGTATTTT. As protein: CAISDGDRARTTDTQYF.

The rearrangement links TRBV12-3 or TRBV12-4 to TRBJ2-3, with 12 nucleotides matching TRBD2. With V trimmed by 2 bases and J by 5 bases, 5 bases remained unmatched. This CDR3 has 16 residues. CDR3 region: CASSLTSGGTRDTQYF. CDR3 in DNA: TGTGCCAGCAGTTTAACTAGCGGGGGGACTAGAGATACGCAGTATTTT.

The chain joins TRBV7-6 to TRBJ2-5, with D possibly called TRBD1 or TRBD2 (5 bases each). The V and J ends lost 2 bases and 2 bases respectively, with 12 bases between them. From germline, CDR1 is SGHVS and CDR2 FNYEAQ. The CDR3 is made up of 15 amino acids. The chain's CDR3 is CASSLTAGGQETQYF. DNA for the CDR3: TGTGCCAGCAGCTTAACGGCTGGGGGACAAGAGACCCAGTACTTC.

This chain connects TRBV7-9 to TRBJ2-3; D unresolved. Trimming cost V 3 bases and J 7 bases, with 5 bases left between them. The CDR3 length is 11 residues. CDR1 and CDR2 (germline): SEHNR, FQNEAQ (reference sequence). CDR3 nucleotides: TGTGCCAGCAGCTTTTCTAATACGCAGTATTTT. It codes for CASSFSNTQYF.

The V call is TRBV20-1, the J call TRBJ1-1; D unresolved. This CDR3 is 11 amino acids long. Germline V gene sequence: CDR1 DFQATT, CDR2 SNEGSKA (reference sequence). The V and J ends lost 6 bases and 10 bases respectively, with 15 bases between them. CDR3 amino acids: CSAPEAKGAFF. CDR3 coding DNA: TGCAGTGCCCCGGAGGCCAAAGGAGCTTTCTTT.

This clonotype was found a few times. This chain connects TRBV6-2 or TRBV6-3 to TRBJ2-7; D possibly corresponds to TRBD2 (6 bases). V was cut by 10 bases and J by 2 bases, with 15 bases left in between. Germline V lookup: CDR1 MNHEY, CDR2 SVGEGT. This CDR3 region has 13 residues. The CDR3 is CAIPGGLTYEQYV. DNA of the CDR3: TGTGCCATCCCCGGGGGACTTACCTACGAGCAGTACGTC.

This clonotype showed up just a few times. V usage is TRBV24-1 and J usage is TRBJ2-5; 7 bases are shared with TRBD2. The J call may be incorrect, as the DNA end agrees better with TRBJ2-1. CDR3 length: 16 amino acids. Germline values: CDR1 KGHDR, CDR2 SFDVKD. In DNA form, the CDR3 reads TGTGCCACCAGTGATTTGTCTAGCGGACCATACAATGAGCAGTTCTTC. It encodes CATSDLSSGPYNEQFF.

The chain links TRBV12-3 or TRBV12-4 to TRBJ2-3; D is perhaps TRBD1 or TRBD2 (5 bases each). This CDR3 spans 15 amino acids. The V gene lost 1 base and the J gene lost 2 bases, with 10 bases spanning the gap. The CDR3 bases are TGTGCCAGCAGTTTAGGGGGGACCACCACAGATACGCAGTATTTT. This sequence encodes CASSLGGTTTDTQYF.

The J gene is TRBJ2-2, the V gene TRBV9, with a weak D call TRBD2 (6 bases). This CDR3 is 14 amino acids long. Trimming removed 3 bases from V and 4 bases from J, with 10 bases in between. Per germline, CDR1 SGDLS and CDR2 YYNGEE. CDR3 nucleotides: TGTGCCAGCAGCGGCAAAGCGGGCACCGGGGAGCTGTTTTTT. Translation: CASSGKAGTGELFF.

The rearrangement links TRBV2 to TRBJ2-1; perhaps TRBD2 as D (5 bases). The CDR3 length is 16 residues. V was trimmed by 4 bases and J by 2 bases, leaving 15 bases between them. CDR1 is SNHLY, CDR2 FYNNEI, per germline. This chain's CDR3 is CASSVGGRNPYNEQFF. DNA of the CDR3: TGTGCCAGCAGTGTAGGTGGGAGAAACCCCTACAATGAGCAGTTCTTC.

V gene TRBV6-6 combines with J gene TRBJ2-1, with 7 bases aligning to TRBD1. The CDR3 totals 17 residues. V gave up 2 bases and J gave up 1 base; unmatched junction bases: 8. CDR1 and CDR2 (germline): MNHNY, SVGAGI (reference sequence). Here the CDR3 DNA reads TGTGCCAGCAGTTACGGAAGACAGGGAAGGTCCTACAATGAGCAGTTCTTC. Translated, it gives CASSYGRQGRSYNEQFF.

This chain links TRBV7-9 with TRBJ2-6; 7 bases agree with TRBD1. V lost 4 bases to trimming and J lost 0 bases; unmatched junction nucleotides: 12. Germline CDR1 is SEHNR and CDR2 is FQNEAQ (reference sequence). The CDR3 spans 19 residues. The CDR3 reads CASSSTRQGLLSGANVLTF. The CDR3 bases are TGTGCCAGCAGCTCAACTCGACAGGGTCTCCTCTCTGGGGCCAACGTCCTGACTTTC. The variable domain in full, with the rest retrieved from reference TRBV7-9 and TRBJ2-6, is DTGVSQNPRHKITKRGQNVTFRCDPISEHNRLYWYRQTLGQGPEFLTYFQNEAQLEKSRLLSDRFSAERPKGSFSTLEIQRTEQGDSAMYLCASSSTRQGLLSGANVLTFGAGSRLTVL.

The chain has TRBV7-6 and TRBJ2-1; D perhaps matches TRBD2 (6 bases). The CDR3 loop spans 15 amino acids. Germline CDR1 is SGHVS and CDR2 is FNYEAQ. Trimming left V 1 base short and J 4 bases short, with 11 bases between. CDR3 sequence reads: CASSLVPGTYNEQFF. DNA for the CDR3: TGTGCCAGCAGCTTAGTCCCGGGGACTTACAATGAGCAGTTCTTC.

The chain couples TRBV12-3 or TRBV12-4 to TRBJ2-6, with 8 nucleotides matching TRBD2. With 6 bases clipped from V and 0 bases from J, the junction kept 4 bases outside the gene matches. The CDR3 totals 16 residues. This CDR3 is CASRLAGFSGANVLTF. The CDR3 DNA reads as TGTGCCAGCAGGCTAGCGGGCTTCTCTGGGGCCAACGTCCTGACTTTC.

Only a few counts were recorded for this clonotype. The V and J genes are TRBV27 and TRBJ2-5, with TRBD2 identical over 10 bases. The CDR3 has 19 amino acids. J was trimmed by 1 base and V by 5 bases; bases with no gene match: 16. Germline assignment: CDR1 MNHEY and CDR2 SMNVEV (reference sequence). CDR3 sequence reads: CASSKVRLAGVGIQETQYF. CDR3 nucleotide sequence: TGTGCCAGCAGTAAAGTGCGGCTAGCGGGGGTGGGGATCCAAGAGACCCAGTACTTC.

The J gene is TRBJ2-7, the V gene TRBV18; D may be TRBD1 (6 bases). Germline V gene data show CDR1 as KGHSH and CDR2 as LQKENI. Trimming took off 3 bases at V and 12 bases at J, with 24 bases between the two ends. This CDR3 comprises 15 residues. The CDR3 protein is CASSPPRDKGPRRYV. The DNA for the CDR3 is TGTGCCAGCTCACCGCCCCGGGACAAGGGTCCTCGTCGGTACGTC.

CDR3 nucleotide sequence: TGTGCCAGCAGCCCCTTCAAGACAGGGAGCACTGAAGCTTTCTTT. Encoded protein: CASSPFKTGSTEAFF. The chain couples TRBV9 to TRBJ1-1, with 7 bases lining up with TRBD1. The J segment lost 4 bases and the V segment lost 4 bases, leaving 10 bases of the junction unmatched. There are 15 residues in the CDR3. The germline CDR1 and CDR2 sequences are SGDLS and YYNGEE.

This clonotype was counted only a few times. The V call is TRBV15, the J call TRBJ1-2, with D unclear. V shed 0 bases and J shed 7 bases, with 18 bases lying between them. Germline V gene sequence: CDR1 LNHNV, CDR2 YYDKDF (reference sequence). The CDR3 consists of 16 residues. CDR3 protein: CATSRDESDPSGGYTF. The CDR3 region has the DNA TGTGCCACCAGCAGAGATGAGTCGGACCCTTCGGGTGGCTACACCTTC.

This clonotype was seen only a few times. This chain uses TRBV29-1 with TRBJ2-3, with TRBD2 matching 9 bases. The CDR3 length is 15 residues. V shed 5 bases, J shed 4 bases, and the junction held 10 bases outside the gene matches. Germline values: CDR1 SQVTM, CDR2 ANQGSEA. CDR3 residues: CSVLLAGGPPDTQYF. The CDR3 coding sequence is TGCAGCGTTCTACTTGCGGGAGGGCCCCCAGATACGCAGTATTTT.

This chain uses TRBV29-1 with TRBJ2-3; 8 bases agree with TRBD1. The V gene's germline CDR1 is SQVTM and CDR2 ANQGSEA. The CDR3 is 15 amino acids. J gave up 5 bases and V 3 bases, and 10 bases lay outside the gene matches. The CDR3 sequence: CSVDLGQGPGDTQYF. DNA of the CDR3: TGCAGCGTTGACCTCGGACAGGGCCCGGGAGATACGCAGTATTTT.

This clonotype appeared many times. V is TRBV12-3 or TRBV12-4 and J is TRBJ2-4, with 8 bases matching TRBD2. CDR3 length: 15 residues. The J segment lost 5 bases and the V segment lost 6 bases, leaving 9 bases of the junction unmatched. For the CDR3, the DNA is TGTGCCAGCAGCCCTGCGGGGGGCATCCAAAACATTCAGTACTTC. It translates to CASSPAGGIQNIQYF.

The V gene is TRBV11-1, the J gene TRBJ2-7; D could derive from TRBD1 or TRBD2 (5 bases each). CDR1 and CDR2 (germline): SGHAT, FQDESV (reference sequence). The CDR3 has 14 amino acids. Deletions cut 5 bases from V and 2 bases from J, with 13 bases between. The CDR3 here is CASSQWRTTYEQYF. CDR3 coding DNA: TGTGCCAGCAGCCAATGGAGGACAACCTACGAGCAGTACTTC.

The V and J genes are TRBV5-6 and TRBJ2-3; the D gene is possibly TRBD2 (6 bases). Germline lookup yields CDR1 SGHDT and CDR2 YYEEEE. CDR3 length: 11 amino acids. V shed 4 bases and J shed 11 bases, with 11 bases lying between them. In DNA form, the CDR3 reads TGTGCCAGCAGCCTGGGAGGACAGCAGTATTTT. Translating gives CASSLGGQQYF. Filled out from reference TRBV5-6 and TRBJ2-3, the complete variable domain reads DAGVTQSPTHLIKTRGQQVTLRCSPKSGHDTVSWYQQALGQGPQFIFQYYEEEERQRGNFPDRFSGHQFPNYSSELNVNALLLGDSALYLCASSLGGQQYFGPGTRLTVL.